The clone carrying this TCR beta chain appeared a single time. Its antigen is still unknown. These data belong to a study of cytomegalovirus exposure and HLA in healthy donors. Overall study context: A subsequent analysis stated that the 95 to 150 validation repertoires were run on the same platform as the 600 to 750 first-cohort repertoires.

Notes on the study in general: The finding came from a later analysis; first-cohort TCR clusters tended to co-occur in the roughly 110 validation repertoires.

Clones were sequenced by immunoSEQ multiplex PCR, and TCRdb holds only the in-frame ones, with some missing. The sample has around 350,000 clones, approximately 90% seen once. Germline CDR1 and CDR2: SGHTS and YDEGEE. The CDR3 is 16 residues long. The V gene end was trimmed by 3 bases and the J gene end by 6 bases; junction bases not matched to a gene: 12. The chain is built from TRBV5-8 and TRBJ2-3; 8 bases fit TRBD2. The specimen sequenced was PBMCs. The TCR comes from a woman under 30 in good health and CMV-seronegative. The DNA of the CDR3 is TGTGCCAGCAGCTCCTCGAGCGGGAGAGTTGCCGATACGCAGTATTTT. Translation: CASSSSSGRVADTQYF.